Reported below is one TCR beta chain. The junction shows a germline mismatch at one end, possibly a read error. Preparing the TCRbeta library involved the use of unique molecular identifiers. TCRdb re-called the PCR reads through MiXCR, storing one row per CDR3 protein. The sample includes hundreds of thousands of distinct CDR3 sequences, 15% to 20% of them seen just once. The CDR3 totals 17 residues. Germline CDR1 MGHRA, CDR2 YSYEKL. The sample belongs to a study of T-cell reconstitution after alpha-beta-depleted transplantation in children. The chain joins TRBV4-1 to TRBJ1-2; 7 bases are shared with TRBD1. Sequenced material: PBMCs from the stem cell graft donor, taken from the stem cell graft. This TCR came from a human donor who donated a stem cell graft to a child with acute lymphoblastic leukemia. In nucleotides, the CDR3 is TGCGCCAGCAGCGTACCTCCAGCGACAGGGTATGCGGATGGCGACACCTTC. Protein sequence: CASSVPPATGYADGDTF.